This T cell receptor beta chain was captured by sequencing in a study of blood T cell repertoires in COVID-19. Overall study: Samples of COVID-19 (acute and convalescent) were obtained from the United States, Italy and Spain. PBMCs, B-cell-depleted T cells, or T cells provided the cDNA or gDNA that made up the material.

V was trimmed by 5 bases and J by 4 bases, leaving 11 bases between them. In germline, CDR1 is MDHEN, CDR2 SYDVKM. This CDR3 is built from 13 residues. Under the authors' procedure: For nucleated cells, counts were estimated from reference gene primer amplification. TCRdb keeps only in-frame clones here, not all; method: immunoSEQ multiplex PCR. That table furnishes V, J and clone size, whereas the DNA furnished D and trimming. The data show 230,000 or so clones, roughly 80% seen once. Sequencing was performed on peripheral blood. This TCR derives from a human donor in a cohort sampled during active COVID-19. The gene calls are TRBV28 and TRBJ1-1; D gene ambiguous. The CDR3: CASSLLGGTEAFF. The CDR3 coding sequence is TGTGCCAGCAGTCTCTTAGGCGGCACTGAAGCTTTCTTT.